The 18 T cell receptor beta chains presented below share a single source sample, sequenced in a study of CD8 T cells in ankylosing spondylitis. These receptors lack a known antigen. Study-level findings and limits: Apparently characteristic of ankylosing spondylitis blood was a TCR beta motif (roughly eight highly homologous variants).

MiXCR, applied by TCRdb to the 5' RACE reads, yields one record per CDR3 protein. The data show fewer than 500,000 distinct CDR3 sequences, 25% to 30% seen once. Sequenced material: blood, either unsorted or a sorted T cell fraction (not recorded which). The receptors come from a male donor with ankylosing spondylitis.

This clonotype showed up just a few times. This chain links TRBV5-1 with TRBJ1-2; possibly TRBD1 for D (5 bases). The CDR3 runs to 13 residues. V lost 2 bases and J lost 6, with 11 bases in between. Looked up from germline, CDR1 is SGHRS and CDR2 is YFSETQ. CDR3 amino acids: CASSFGPRDGYTF. CDR3 sequence (DNA): TGCGCCAGCAGCTTTGGGCCCAGGGATGGCTACACCTTC.

V and J are TRBV10-2 and TRBJ1-5, with D perhaps matching TRBD1 (5 bases). The length of the CDR3 is 14 residues. Per germline, CDR1 WSHSY and CDR2 SAAADI. Trimming took off 4 bases at V and 11 bases at J, with 18 bases between the two ends. CDR3 sequence: CASSADTGPGTQHF. The CDR3 DNA reads TGCGCCAGCAGTGCTGATACAGGACCGGGGACCCAGCATTTT.

The V call is TRBV5-5, the J call TRBJ2-1; 9 bases are shared with TRBD2. CDR3 size: 15 residues. Germline CDR1 SGHKS, CDR2 YYEKEE (reference sequence). Trimming took 5 bases from V and 4 from J; bases not matched to a gene: 7. DNA for the CDR3: TGTGCCAGCAGTGCTCTAGCGGGGACTTACAATGAGCAGTTCTTC. Its protein is CASSALAGTYNEQFF.

This chain uses TRBV7-6 with TRBJ2-2, with 10 bases identical to TRBD2. V lost 5 bases to trimming and J lost 2 bases; unmatched junction nucleotides: 5. CDR3 length: 16 residues. Per the germline V gene, CDR1 is SGHVS and CDR2 is FNYEAQ. The CDR3 is CASSVASGSNTGELFF. The CDR3 region has the DNA TGTGCCAGCAGCGTCGCTAGCGGGAGTAACACCGGGGAGCTGTTTTTT.

This clonotype was seen more than once but under ten times. The CDR3 is CATSVELSGAGELFF. The CDR3, as DNA: TGTGCCACCAGTGTGGAACTATCCGGGGCCGGGGAGCTGTTTTTT. This sequence joins TRBV24-1 and TRBJ2-2; D might be TRBD2 (5 bases). Germline values: CDR1 KGHDR, CDR2 SFDVKD. The CDR3 extends over 15 amino acids. The ends were cut back, 5 bases at V and 6 bases at J, with 15 bases in the middle.

This clonotype was observed many times. The J gene is TRBJ1-3, the V gene TRBV5-6; 8 bases align to TRBD1. V shed 4 bases, J shed 2 bases, and the junction held 2 bases outside the gene matches. This CDR3 comprises 14 residues. Germline loops: CDR1 SGHDT, CDR2 YYEEEE. The CDR3 region has the DNA TGTGCCAGCAGCCAGACAGGGGCTGGAAACACCATATATTTT. Translated: CASSQTGAGNTIYF. The variable domain in full, completed from reference TRBV5-6 and TRBJ1-3, reads DAGVTQSPTHLIKTRGQQVTLRCSPKSGHDTVSWYQQALGQGPQFIFQYYEEEERQRGNFPDRFSGHQFPNYSSELNVNALLLGDSALYLCASSQTGAGNTIYFGEGSWLTVV.

This clonotype was picked up many times. The chain couples TRBV10-3 to TRBJ2-7; D may match TRBD1 or TRBD2 (6 bases each). Trimming stripped 9 bases from V and 6 bases from J, with 18 bases between. Germline loops: CDR1 ENHRY, CDR2 SYGVKD. This CDR3 has 13 amino acids. In DNA form, the CDR3 reads TGTGCCATGGGAGGTGGACAGAACTCCGAGCAGTACTTC. Protein sequence: CAMGGGQNSEQYF.

This clonotype was seen more than once but under ten times. The V gene is TRBV20-1, the J gene TRBJ2-1; D is uncertain. CDR1 and CDR2 (germline): DFQATT, SNEGSKA (reference sequence). With 3 bases removed from V and 6 bases from J, the gap between germline ends came to 18 bases. CDR3 length: 15 residues. CDR3 in amino acids: CSARRILRRANEQFF. The CDR3 DNA sequence: TGCAGTGCTAGGCGAATCCTCCGCCGGGCCAATGAGCAGTTCTTC.

The chain combines TRBV7-2 with TRBJ2-3; 8 bases agree with TRBD1. Per germline, CDR1 SGHTA and CDR2 FQGNSA. The CDR3 spans 15 residues. The J segment lost 4 bases and the V segment lost 4 bases, leaving 7 bases of the junction unmatched. The CDR3 DNA is TGTGCCAGCAGCTGGAGTGCAGGGGGCTCAGATACGCAGTATTTT. Its translation is CASSWSAGGSDTQYF. Supplemented by reference TRBV7-2 and TRBJ2-3, the full variable domain reads GAGVSQSPSNKVTEKGKDVELRCDPISGHTALYWYRQSLGQGLEFLIYFQGNSAPDKSGLPSDRFSAERTGGSVSTLTIQRTQQEDSAVYLCASSWSAGGSDTQYFGPGTRLTVL.

V is TRBV24-1 and J is TRBJ2-5, with D possibly being TRBD1 (5 bases). This CDR3 has 12 amino acids. Trimming removed 11 bases at V and 1 base at J, with 10 bases between. Germline assignment: CDR1 KGHDR and CDR2 SFDVKD. The CDR3 nucleotides read TGTGCCAGTGCCGACAGCCAAGAGACCCAGTACTTC. Translating it yields CASADSQETQYF.

This chain connects TRBV6-6 to TRBJ1-1; D is uncertain. CDR1 is MNHNY, CDR2 SVGAGI, per germline (reference sequence). The CDR3 is 12 residues long. V was trimmed by 8 bases and J by 2 bases, leaving 9 bases between them. CDR3 bases: TGTGCCAGCGGGTCACGAAACACTGAAGCTTTCTTT. Translating it yields CASGSRNTEAFF.

The CDR3 reads CASGGGGYEQYV. DNA of the CDR3: TGTGCCAGCGGAGGGGGGGGCTACGAGCAGTACGTC. The chain recombines TRBV27 with TRBJ2-7; weak D call: TRBD2 (7 bases). The germline V gene has CDR1 MNHEY and CDR2 SMNVEV (reference sequence). This CDR3 region has 12 residues. The V and J ends lost 8 bases and 3 bases respectively, with 11 bases between them.

This chain connects TRBV9 to TRBJ2-7; 9 bases map to TRBD2. The CDR3 has 16 amino acids. Germline values: CDR1 SGDLS, CDR2 YYNGEE. The trim removed 0 bases at V and 0 bases at J, leaving 4 bases unmatched. In nucleotides, the CDR3 is TGTGCCAGCAGCGTAGATCCTAGCGGGAACTCCTACGAGCAGTACTTC. As protein: CASSVDPSGNSYEQYF.

This chain connects TRBV5-1 to TRBJ2-1, with 7 positions matching TRBD1. The CDR3 totals 13 residues. Germline CDR1 SGHRS, CDR2 YFSETQ. The ends lost 5 bases at V and 8 bases at J; junction bases unmatched: 7. The CDR3 sequence is CASSEGTVDEQFF. DNA of the CDR3: TGCGCCAGCAGTGAAGGGACAGTCGATGAGCAGTTCTTC.

The V gene is TRBV7-2, the J gene TRBJ2-7; 8 positions agree with TRBD1. The CDR3 extends over 16 amino acids. Trimming removed 5 bases from V and 3 bases from J; junction bases left unmatched: 12. Germline V gene data show CDR1 as SGHTA and CDR2 as FQGNSA. CDR3 sequence (DNA): TGTGCCAGCAGCCGCCGACTGGGACAGGCTTTCTACGAGCAGTACTTC. It is translated as CASSRRLGQAFYEQYF.

This clonotype was detected a few times. A read error may account for a junction end that differs from germline. The chain has TRBV3-1 and TRBJ1-1; D gene unclear. CDR3 length: 13 residues. CDR1 and CDR2 (germline): LGHDT, YNNKEL (reference sequence). The CDR3: CASTQTLNTEAFF. The CDR3 nucleotides read TGTGCCAGCACCCAAACACTCAACACTGAAGCTTTCTTT.

In its sample, this clonotype was seen a few times. The rearrangement links TRBV20-1 to TRBJ2-1; 10 bases match TRBD2. V was clipped by 4 bases and J by 6 bases; unmatched bases: 12. Germline values: CDR1 DFQATT, CDR2 SNEGSKA (reference sequence). The CDR3 sequence is 16 residues long. CDR3 sequence (DNA): TGCAGTGCTACTTCGGGGGGGACTAGCGTGCGCAATGAGCAGTTCTTC. It encodes CSATSGGTSVRNEQFF.

Only a few counts were recorded for this clonotype. The V call is TRBV29-1, the J call TRBJ1-2; 7 nucleotides align to TRBD1. Trimming took 5 bases from V and 3 from J; bases not matched to a gene: 12. Germline V gives CDR1 SQVTM, CDR2 ANQGSEA. This CDR3 comprises 15 residues. The CDR3 DNA sequence: TGCAGCGTTCCCGTCCTACAGGGGCTACACTATGGCTACACCTTC. It specifies CSVPVLQGLHYGYTF.